The 4 T cell receptor beta chains below all came from one sample that was sequenced in a study of T cell repertoires in ileal Crohn's disease. Using immunoSEQ multiplex PCR, the repertoire was profiled, and TCRdb retains in-frame clones only, with some absent. The table includes roughly 5,200 clones, around nine tenths detected once. The time point denotes: proximal margin of the surgical specimen (macroscopically non-inflamed). Sequencing was carried out using ileal tissue. The receptors originated from an adult with Crohn's disease.

The V gene is TRBV4-2, the J gene TRBJ2-1; 10 bases are a match to TRBD2. The length of the CDR3 is 16 residues. V trimming: 2 bases; J trimming: 7 bases; junction bases outside the gene matches: 8. Per the germline V gene, CDR1 is LGHNA and CDR2 is YNFKEQ. The CDR3 DNA reads TGTGCCAGCAGCCAACGAAGCGGGGGGGCCCGGAATGAGCAGTTCTTC. It codes for CASSQRSGGARNEQFF.

This clone occurred a few times. The chain couples TRBV15 to TRBJ1-1; D not resolved. The germline CDR1 and CDR2 sequences are LNHNV and YYDKDF (reference sequence). The CDR3 runs 13 residues. Trimming removed 3 bases from V and 5 bases from J, with 10 bases in between. The CDR3 DNA follows: TGTGCCACCAGCAGTACGACAAGAACTGAAGCTTTCTTT. Amino acid sequence: CATSSTTRTEAFF.

The chain links TRBV7-2 to TRBJ2-7; D remains ambiguous. V was trimmed by 1 base and J by 7 bases, leaving 5 bases between them. This CDR3 is built from 11 residues. Looked up from germline, CDR1 is SGHTA and CDR2 is FQGNSA. CDR3 amino acids: CASSLGVEQYF. DNA for the CDR3: TGTGCCAGCAGCTTAGGTGTGGAGCAGTACTTC.

V usage is TRBV2 and J usage is TRBJ1-6, with 7 nucleotides matching TRBD1. Trimming at V came to 6 bases and at J to 3 bases, leaving 5 bases not matched to a gene. The CDR3 runs to 15 residues. CDR1 and CDR2 (germline): SNHLY, FYNNEI. This CDR3 reads CASRGDRDYNSPLHF. CDR3 nucleotides: TGTGCCAGCAGGGGAGACAGGGACTATAATTCACCCCTCCACTTT. The full variable domain, in which reference TRBV2 and TRBJ1-6 provide the parts outside the CDR3, is EPEVTQTPSHQVTQMGQEVILRCVPISNHLYFYWYRQILGQKVEFLVSFYNNEISEKSEIFDDQFSVERPDGSNFTLKIRSTKLEDSAMYFCASRGDRDYNSPLHFGNGTRLTVT.